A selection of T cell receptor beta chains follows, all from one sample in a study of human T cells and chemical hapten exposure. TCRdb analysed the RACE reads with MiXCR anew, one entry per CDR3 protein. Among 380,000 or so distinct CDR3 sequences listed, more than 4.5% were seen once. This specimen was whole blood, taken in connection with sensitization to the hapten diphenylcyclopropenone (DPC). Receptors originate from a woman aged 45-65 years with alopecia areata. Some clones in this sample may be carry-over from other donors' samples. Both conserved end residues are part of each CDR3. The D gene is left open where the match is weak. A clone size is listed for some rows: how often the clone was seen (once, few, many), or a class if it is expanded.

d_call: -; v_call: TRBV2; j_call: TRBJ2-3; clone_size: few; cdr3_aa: CASSEWFGGPDTQYF; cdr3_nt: TGTGCCAGCAGTGAATGGTTCGGGGGGCCAGATACGCAGTATTTT
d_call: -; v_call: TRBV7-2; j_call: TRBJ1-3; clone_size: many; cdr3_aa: CASSLVGRVAGNTIYF; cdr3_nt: TGTGCCAGCAGCTTAGTGGGCAGGGTCGCTGGAAACACCATATATTTT
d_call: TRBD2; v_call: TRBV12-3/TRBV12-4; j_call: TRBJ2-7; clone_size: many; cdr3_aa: CASSLAGLTSGPSYEQYF; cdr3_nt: TGTGCCAGCAGTTTAGCGGGGTTGACTAGCGGCCCCTCCTACGAGCAGTACTTC
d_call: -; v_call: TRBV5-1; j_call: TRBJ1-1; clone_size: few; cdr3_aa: CASSPFSGGLGTEAFF; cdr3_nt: TGCGCCAGCAGCCCTTTTTCTGGTGGCCTGGGGACCGAAGCTTTCTTT
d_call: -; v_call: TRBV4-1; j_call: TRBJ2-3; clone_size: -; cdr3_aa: CASSQDGTTPDTQYF; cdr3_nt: TGCGCCAGCAGCCAAGATGGTACTACCCCAGATACGCAGTATTTT
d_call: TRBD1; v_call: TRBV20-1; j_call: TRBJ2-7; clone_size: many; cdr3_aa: CSAPWQGVYEQYF; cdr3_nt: TGCAGTGCCCCGTGGCAGGGGGTTTACGAGCAGTACTTC
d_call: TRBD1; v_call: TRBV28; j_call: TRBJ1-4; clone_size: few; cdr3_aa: CASSRWDRGGKEKLFF; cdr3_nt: TGTGCCAGCAGTCGGTGGGACAGGGGCGGTAAAGAAAAACTGTTTTTT
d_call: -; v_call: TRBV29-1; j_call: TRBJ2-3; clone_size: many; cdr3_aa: CSVEGGVSDTQYF; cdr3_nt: TGCAGCGTTGAAGGCGGGGTGTCGGATACGCAGTATTTT
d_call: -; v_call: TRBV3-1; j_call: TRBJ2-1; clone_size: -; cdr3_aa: CASSQDSRSSYNEQFF; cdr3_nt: TGTGCCAGCAGCCAAGATAGCCGGAGCTCCTACAATGAGCAGTTCTTC
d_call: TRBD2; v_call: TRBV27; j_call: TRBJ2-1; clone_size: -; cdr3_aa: CASSSGLAGGVSPYNEQFF; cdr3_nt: TGTGCCAGCAGTTCGGGACTAGCGGGAGGAGTGAGCCCCTACAATGAGCAGTTCTTC
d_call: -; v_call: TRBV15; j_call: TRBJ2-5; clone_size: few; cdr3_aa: CATSRDNGIQETQYF; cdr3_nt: TGTGCCACCAGCAGAGATAACGGGATCCAAGAGACCCAGTACTTC
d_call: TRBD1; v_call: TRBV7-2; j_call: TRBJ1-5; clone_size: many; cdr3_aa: CASSSRTGPNQPQHF; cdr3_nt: TGTGCCAGCAGCTCCCGGACAGGGCCAAATCAGCCCCAGCATTTT
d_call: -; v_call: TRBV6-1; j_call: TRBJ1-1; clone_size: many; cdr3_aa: CASSSSPGGTEAFF; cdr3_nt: TGTGCCAGCAGTTCCTCACCGGGAGGCACTGAAGCTTTCTTT
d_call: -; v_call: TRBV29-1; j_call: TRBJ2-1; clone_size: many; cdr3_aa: CSVDPGDNARDEQFF; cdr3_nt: TGCAGCGTTGATCCAGGGGACAACGCTCGGGATGAGCAGTTCTTC
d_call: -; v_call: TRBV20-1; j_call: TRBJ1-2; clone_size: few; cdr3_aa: CSARDAQGGYGYTF; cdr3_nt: TGCAGTGCTAGAGATGCGCAGGGAGGCTATGGCTACACCTTC
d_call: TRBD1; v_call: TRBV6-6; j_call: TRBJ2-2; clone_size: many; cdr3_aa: CASSVTGDRGTGELFF; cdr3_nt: TGTGCCAGCAGTGTAACAGGGGATCGGGGCACCGGGGAGCTGTTTTTT
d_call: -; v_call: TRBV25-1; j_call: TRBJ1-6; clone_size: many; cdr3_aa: CASSETAFRGSPLHF; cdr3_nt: TGTGCCAGCAGTGAAACGGCCTTTAGAGGTTCACCCCTCCACTTT
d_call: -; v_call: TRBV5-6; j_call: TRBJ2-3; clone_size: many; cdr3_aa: CASSWGEATDTQYF; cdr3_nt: TGTGCCAGCAGCTGGGGTGAAGCTACAGATACGCAGTATTTT
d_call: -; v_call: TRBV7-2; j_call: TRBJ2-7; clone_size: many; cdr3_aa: CASSPHGAGVYEQYF; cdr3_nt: TGTGCCAGCAGCCCCCACGGGGCAGGGGTCTACGAGCAGTACTTC
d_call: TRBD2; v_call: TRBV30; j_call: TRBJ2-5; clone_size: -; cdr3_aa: CAWSALSGGNQETQYF; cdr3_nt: TGTGCCTGGAGCGCCCTTAGCGGGGGAAACCAAGAGACCCAGTACTTC
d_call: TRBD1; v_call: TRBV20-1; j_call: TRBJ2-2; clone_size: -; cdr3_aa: CSARRTGGTGELFF; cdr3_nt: TGCAGTGCTCGACGGACAGGGGGCACCGGGGAGCTGTTTTTT
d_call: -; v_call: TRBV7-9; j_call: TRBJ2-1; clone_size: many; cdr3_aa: CASRLDIEGEQFF; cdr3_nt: TGTGCCAGCAGACTGGACATTGAGGGTGAGCAGTTCTTC
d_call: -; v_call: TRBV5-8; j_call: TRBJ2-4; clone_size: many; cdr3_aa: CASSLGVLAKNIQYF; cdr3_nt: TGTGCCAGCAGCTTGGGTGTCCTAGCCAAAAACATTCAGTACTTC
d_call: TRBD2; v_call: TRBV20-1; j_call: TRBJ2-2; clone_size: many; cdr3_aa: CSALAGGSTGELFF; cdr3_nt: TGCAGTGCGCTAGCGGGGGGATCCACCGGGGAGCTGTTTTTT
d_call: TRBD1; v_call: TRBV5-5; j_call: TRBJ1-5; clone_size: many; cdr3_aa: CASSTGQASNQPQHF; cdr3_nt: TGTGCCAGCAGCACAGGACAGGCTAGCAATCAGCCCCAGCATTTT
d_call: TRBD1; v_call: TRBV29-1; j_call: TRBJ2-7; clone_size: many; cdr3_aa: CSVAGAGGQYEQYF; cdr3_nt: TGCAGCGTTGCGGGGGCAGGGGGCCAGTACGAGCAGTACTTC
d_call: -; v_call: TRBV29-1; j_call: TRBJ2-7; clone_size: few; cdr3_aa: CSVVPGTAYEQYF; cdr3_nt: TGCAGCGTTGTGCCGGGGACCGCCTACGAGCAGTACTTC
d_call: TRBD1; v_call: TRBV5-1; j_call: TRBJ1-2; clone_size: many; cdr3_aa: CASSLGGDRVHGYTF; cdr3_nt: TGCGCCAGCAGCTTGGGAGGGGACAGGGTCCATGGCTACACCTTC
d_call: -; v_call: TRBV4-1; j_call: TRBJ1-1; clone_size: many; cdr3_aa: CASSQAQTAEAFF; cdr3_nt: TGCGCCAGCAGCCAGGCGCAGACCGCGGAAGCTTTCTTT
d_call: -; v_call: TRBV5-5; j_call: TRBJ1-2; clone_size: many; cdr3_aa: CASSLQSDGYTF; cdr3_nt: TGTGCCAGCAGCTTGCAAAGCGATGGCTACACCTTC
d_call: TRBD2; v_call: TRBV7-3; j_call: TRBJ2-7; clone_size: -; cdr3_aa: CASSSQRGVEQYF; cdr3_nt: TGTGCCAGCAGCTCCCAGCGGGGGGTCGAGCAGTACTTC
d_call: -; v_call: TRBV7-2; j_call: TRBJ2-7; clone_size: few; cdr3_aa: CASSSFFNYEQYF; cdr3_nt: TGTGCCAGCAGCTCCTTTTTTAATTACGAGCAGTACTTC
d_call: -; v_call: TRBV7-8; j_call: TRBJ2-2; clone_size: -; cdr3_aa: CASSLDSTGELFF; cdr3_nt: TGTGCCAGCAGCTTAGACAGCACCGGGGAGCTGTTTTTT
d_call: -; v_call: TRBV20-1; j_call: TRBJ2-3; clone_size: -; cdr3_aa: CSARLFTDTQYF; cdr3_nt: TGCAGTGCTAGACTATTCACAGATACGCAGTATTTT
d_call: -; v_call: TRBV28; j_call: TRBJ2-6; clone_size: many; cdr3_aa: CASSLSQGNVLTF; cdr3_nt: TGTGCCAGCAGTTTAAGTCAAGGGAACGTCCTGACTTTC
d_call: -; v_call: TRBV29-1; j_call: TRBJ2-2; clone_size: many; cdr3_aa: CSVEGEGGRSTGELFF; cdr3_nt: TGCAGCGTTGAAGGGGAAGGGGGGCGAAGCACCGGGGAGCTGTTTTTT
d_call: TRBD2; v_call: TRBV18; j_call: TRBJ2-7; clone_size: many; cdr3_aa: CASSPPGLAGAYEQYF; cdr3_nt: TGTGCCAGCTCACCCCCCGGGCTAGCGGGGGCCTACGAGCAGTACTTC
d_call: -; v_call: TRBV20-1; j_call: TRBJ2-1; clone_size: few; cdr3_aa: CSAISSRGEQFF; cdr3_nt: TGCAGTGCTATCAGCTCTAGAGGTGAGCAGTTCTTC
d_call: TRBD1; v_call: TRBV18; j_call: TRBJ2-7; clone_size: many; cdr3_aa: CASSHGTGRGEQYF; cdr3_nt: TGTGCCAGCTCACACGGGACAGGGCGAGGCGAGCAGTACTTC
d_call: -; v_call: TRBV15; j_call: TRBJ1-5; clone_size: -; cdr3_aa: CATSRDHQGDQPQHF; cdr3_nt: TGTGCCACCAGCAGAGATCACCAAGGGGACCAGCCCCAGCATTTT
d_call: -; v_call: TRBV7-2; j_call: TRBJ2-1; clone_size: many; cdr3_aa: CASSPLGTDEQFF; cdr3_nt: TGTGCCAGCAGTCCCTTAGGGACGGATGAGCAGTTCTTC
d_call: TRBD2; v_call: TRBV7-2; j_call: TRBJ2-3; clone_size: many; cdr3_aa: CASSLGASGDTQYF; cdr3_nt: TGTGCCAGCAGCTTAGGGGCTAGCGGAGATACGCAGTATTTT
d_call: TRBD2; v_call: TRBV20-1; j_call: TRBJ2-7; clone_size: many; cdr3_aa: CSARGGTSGSTYEQYF; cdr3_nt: TGCAGTGCTAGAGGAGGGACTAGCGGGAGCACTTACGAGCAGTACTTC
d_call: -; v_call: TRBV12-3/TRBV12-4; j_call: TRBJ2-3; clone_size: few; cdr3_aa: CASSRGYTDTQYF; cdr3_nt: TGTGCCAGCAGTCGGGGATACACAGATACGCAGTATTTT